This T cell receptor beta chain was documented in a study of radiation and T cells in renal cell carcinoma. This table comes from immunoSEQ multiplex PCR, and its TCRdb copy is limited to in-frame clones, with some not included. The data show 100,000 to 150,000 clones, with around 81% seen just once and approximately 5% held by the top ten. Trimming cost V 5 bases and J 5 bases, with 12 bases left between them. The CDR3 is 13 residues long. Germline lookup yields CDR1 LGHNA and CDR2 YSLEER. The time point is: blood 2 weeks post-SBRT. Described treatment: 15 Gy SBRT to primary tumor, nephrectomy 4 weeks later. Serial blood draws occurred at baseline and 2 and 4 weeks post-SBRT.

The origin of this receptor is a man aged 50 to 60 with renal cell carcinoma. The genes are TRBV4-3 and TRBJ1-2; weak D call: TRBD1 (5 bases). Sequences were derived from blood, sampled from a patient whose treatment included radiotherapy and nephrectomy. The CDR3 loop is CASSTRGVYGYTF. CDR3 nucleotide sequence: TGCGCCAGCAGCACCCGAGGGGTGTATGGCTACACCTTC.